This entry concerns a single TCR beta chain. TCRdb ran MiXCR on the RT-PCR reads and lists one entry per CDR3 protein. The sample includes around 700,000 distinct CDR3 sequences, 13% to 15% of them seen just once. This CDR3 region has 21 residues. The ends were cut back, 3 bases at V and 0 bases at J, with 27 bases in the middle. Germline-derived CDR1 and CDR2 are SGHKS and YYEKEE (reference sequence). V and J are TRBV5-5 and TRBJ2-2; the D gene is possibly TRBD1 (5 bases). Sequencing was done on a sample of memory CD4+ T cells from blood. The sequence was obtained from a female donor in good health, serving as a healthy control. In DNA form, the CDR3 reads TGTGCCAGCAGCTCCGAAGGAACCAGGGAAAACTCTATTACGAACACCGGGGAGCTGTTTTTT. This translates into CASSSEGTRENSITNTGELFF.